This TCR beta chain stems from a study of blood T cell repertoires in COVID-19. Clones were read by immunoSEQ multiplex PCR, and TCRdb kept only the in-frame ones, dropping some. Of approximately 110,000 clones listed, approximately 89% are singletons. This CDR3 comprises 16 residues. Losses at the gene ends were 5 bases for V and 5 bases for J; bases not matched to a gene: 6. The germline V gene encodes CDR1 SGHTA and CDR2 FQGTGA. The sequenced sample consisted of peripheral blood. The clonotype was recovered from a woman older than 75 with COVID-19, enrolled during active disease. The chain is built from TRBV7-3 and TRBJ2-2; TRBD2 agrees at 12 bases. The CDR3 reads CASSETSGSETGELFF. The CDR3 coding sequence is TGTGCCAGCAGCGAGACTAGCGGGAGTGAGACCGGGGAGCTGTTTTTT.